A selection of T cell receptor beta chains follows, all from one sample in a study of shared clonotypes between healthy human individuals. Generated by immunoSEQ multiplex PCR, the TCRdb table keeps only in-frame clones and is missing some. The data show 98,000 or so clones, around 68% seen once. Sequenced: memory CD8+ T cells sorted from blood. The receptors originated from a woman in her 30s in good health. The CDR3 runs from the conserved cysteine through the conserved F or W. A D gene is named only where the DNA matches it firmly. Clone size is not always given. Where it is, it says once, few, many or a class for expanded clones.

clone_size cdr3_length j_call d_call v_call cdr3_aa cdr3_nt
few 17 TRBJ2-7 - TRBV25-1 CASSEYWSQGKLYEQYF TGTGCCAGCAGTGAATACTGGTCCCAGGGGAAGCTCTACGAGCAGTACTTC
- 14 TRBJ2-7 TRBD1 TRBV6-1 CASRDVQGVREQYF TGTGCCAGCAGGGACGTCCAGGGGGTACGGGAGCAGTACTTC
- 13 TRBJ2-7 - TRBV28 CASNERREYEQYF TGTGCCAGCAATGAGAGGAGGGAGTACGAGCAGTACTTC
- 16 TRBJ2-7 - TRBV21-1 CASSKVVFPSSYEQYF TGTGCCAGCAGCAAAGTGGTGTTCCCAAGCTCCTACGAGCAGTACTTC
few 16 TRBJ2-3 TRBD1 TRBV5-6 CASSQMDRGNTDTQYF TGTGCCAGCAGCCAGATGGACAGGGGGAACACAGATACGCAGTATTTT
few 16 TRBJ2-7 - TRBV7-8 CASSLGTDMSSYEQYF TGTGCCAGCAGCTTAGGGACCGACATGAGCTCCTACGAGCAGTACTTC
- 14 TRBJ2-5 - TRBV28 CASSFPSDGETQYF TGTGCCAGCAGTTTCCCTAGCGACGGAGAGACCCAGTACTTC
few 18 TRBJ2-6 - TRBV30 CAWSVRVRAGSGANVLTF TGTGCCTGGAGTGTACGAGTCAGGGCGGGCTCTGGGGCCAACGTCCTGACTTTC
- 18 TRBJ1-1 - TRBV4-1 CASSPIGLKQGGNTEAFF TGCGCCAGCAGCCCCATAGGCCTAAAACAGGGTGGGAACACTGAAGCTTTCTTT
once 13 TRBJ2-7 - TRBV4-2 CATAPRLSYEQYF TGTGCCACCGCACCCAGGTTATCATACGAGCAGTACTTC
- 14 TRBJ1-2 - TRBV2 CASSERGPNYGYTF TGTGCCAGCAGTGAAAGGGGACCTAACTATGGCTACACCTTC
- 13 TRBJ2-7 - TRBV14 CASSHIRVGEQYF TGTGCCAGCAGCCATATCCGGGTGGGCGAGCAGTACTTC
- 13 TRBJ2-1 TRBD2 TRBV25-1 CASSPSGGPEQFF TGTGCCAGCAGTCCCTCGGGGGGGCCTGAGCAGTTCTTC
- 13 TRBJ1-5 - TRBV19 CATRTGVSQPQHF TGTGCCACGAGGACGGGGGTTAGTCAGCCCCAGCATTTT
hyperexpanded 16 TRBJ1-1 - TRBV7-6 CASSFVLGEGISEAFF TGTGCCAGCAGCTTCGTCCTGGGGGAGGGCATCTCTGAAGCTTTCTTT
- 16 TRBJ1-1 TRBD1 TRBV5-1 CASSRTGGAGNTEAFF TGCGCCAGCAGCAGAACAGGGGGCGCAGGGAACACTGAAGCTTTCTTT
- 15 TRBJ2-6 - TRBV5-6 CASSFTFSGANVLTF TGTGCCAGCAGTTTCACTTTCTCTGGGGCCAACGTCCTGACTTTC
few 14 TRBJ2-3 TRBD2 TRBV9 CASSLAGGTDTQYF TGTGCCAGCAGCCTGGCGGGGGGGACAGATACGCAGTATTTT
- 17 TRBJ2-1 TRBD2 TRBV7-9 CASSPIRVAGVANEQFF TGTGCCAGCAGCCCGATCCGTGTAGCGGGAGTGGCCAATGAGCAGTTCTTC
- 16 TRBJ2-1 TRBD2 TRBV5-1 CASSPLAGSSYNEQFF TGCGCCAGCAGCCCCTTAGCGGGGAGCTCCTACAATGAGCAGTTCTTC
- 12 TRBJ2-1 - TRBV7-8 CASSLQGNEQFF TGTGCCAGCAGCTTACAGGGAAATGAGCAGTTCTTC
- 16 TRBJ2-3 - TRBV29-1 CSVTDLRDPVTDTQYF TGCAGCGTTACGGACCTCCGGGACCCCGTCACAGATACGCAGTATTTT
- 11 TRBJ1-1 - TRBV30 CAWEGGTEAFF TGTGCCTGGGAGGGAGGCACTGAAGCTTTCTTT
- 20 TRBJ1-5 TRBD1 TRBV7-8 CASSPEQDRVWVLVCQPQHF TGTGCCAGCAGCCCAGAGCAAGACAGGGTTTGGGTCCTGGTTTGTCAGCCCCAGCATTTT
- 12 TRBJ2-1 - TRBV10-1 CASSEDGRNPVF TGCGCCAGCAGTGAGGACGGGAGAAACCCGGTCTTC
- 17 TRBJ1-1 - TRBV7-3 CASSLRSKGQINTEAFF TGTGCCAGCAGCTTAAGGTCTAAGGGGCAGATTAACACTGAAGCTTTCTTT
- 10 TRBJ1-1 - TRBV21-1 CASRGEEAFF TGTGCCAGCAGAGGCGAGGAAGCTTTCTTT
many 12 TRBJ2-7 TRBD2 TRBV9 CASSAGGYEQYF TGTGCCAGCAGCGCGGGGGGCTACGAGCAGTACTTC
- 14 TRBJ2-7 TRBD1 TRBV19 CASSMGQGSYEQYF TGTGCCAGTAGTATGGGACAGGGCTCCTACGAGCAGTACTTC
- 15 TRBJ2-3 - TRBV25-1 CASAAVGDQADTQYF TGTGCCAGCGCCGCTGTGGGGGATCAGGCAGATACGCAGTATTTT
- 17 TRBJ1-5 - TRBV6-1 CASSVPDGGSLNQPQHF TGTGCCAGCAGTGTACCCGATGGAGGTAGCCTCAATCAGCCCCAGCATTTT
- 18 TRBJ2-3 TRBD2 TRBV7-3 CASSLTPLSGGRSDTQYF TGTGCCAGCAGCTTAACCCCCTTGTCGGGAGGAAGGTCAGATACGCAGTATTTT
- 18 TRBJ2-1 TRBD2 TRBV5-4 CASSLVVVAGGFYNEQFF TGTGCCAGCAGCTTGGTGGTGGTAGCGGGAGGTTTCTACAATGAGCAGTTCTTC
- 16 TRBJ2-3 TRBD1 TRBV6-1 CASSGPGTGGGTTQYF TGTGCCAGCAGTGGTCCCGGGACAGGGGGAGGGACTACGCAGTATTTT
- 17 TRBJ2-1 TRBD2 TRBV7-4 CASSPTSGRPRQDEQFF TGTGCCAGCAGCCCAACTAGCGGGAGGCCCAGGCAGGATGAGCAGTTCTTC
- 14 TRBJ2-7 - TRBV28 CASSPPLPGGEQYF TGTGCCAGCAGTCCGCCCCTACCTGGGGGTGAGCAGTACTTC
- 17 TRBJ2-3 TRBD1 TRBV7-9 CASSSGTGPFHTDTQYF TGTGCCAGCAGCTCTGGGACAGGCCCCTTTCACACAGATACGCAGTATTTT
- 17 TRBJ2-7 TRBD2 TRBV14 CASSQFRTGTSLYEQYF TGTGCCAGCAGCCAATTTCGGACCGGGACTAGCCTCTACGAGCAGTACTTC
- 17 TRBJ2-2 TRBD2 TRBV7-9 CASSSLPRTSGKGELFF TGTGCCAGCAGCTCCCTCCCTCGGACTAGCGGGAAGGGGGAGCTGTTTTTT
- 13 TRBJ1-4 - TRBV25-1 CACRAPTNEKLFF TGTGCCTGCAGGGCTCCAACTAATGAAAAACTGTTTTTT
once 15 TRBJ1-2 - TRBV19 CASSIGGPVSEGYTF TGTGCCAGTAGTATAGGGGGACCAGTATCTGAGGGCTACACCTTC
- 12 TRBJ2-7 - TRBV19 CASSAMVGWQYF TGTGCCAGTAGTGCCATGGTGGGTTGGCAGTACTTC
- 16 TRBJ2-7 TRBD2 TRBV15 CATSRGIIAGSYEQYF TGTGCCACCAGCAGAGGGATAATAGCGGGAAGCTACGAGCAGTACTTC
- 16 TRBJ2-7 - TRBV10-3 CATRPLSGTIRYEQYF TGTGCCACTCGTCCGCTATCGGGTACTATTCGCTACGAGCAGTACTTC
- 12 TRBJ2-7 - TRBV10-3 CAISDEVGGQYF TGTGCCATCAGTGATGAGGTTGGCGGGCAGTACTTC
- 15 TRBJ2-7 TRBD2 TRBV4-2 CASSQDPGGPREQYF TGTGCCAGCAGCCAAGACCCGGGAGGGCCTCGGGAGCAGTACTTC
- 13 TRBJ2-2 - TRBV2 CASTPTNTGELFF TGTGCCAGCACCCCTACGAACACCGGGGAGCTGTTTTTT
- 17 TRBJ2-3 - TRBV18 CASTEKKGHFRTDTQYF TGTGCCAGCACGGAAAAAAAGGGACATTTTCGCACAGATACGCAGTATTTT
- 16 TRBJ2-2 - TRBV5-4 CASSLARGQNTGELFF TGTGCCAGCAGCTTGGCCCGGGGGCAGAACACCGGGGAGCTGTTTTTT
- 16 TRBJ2-1 TRBD2 TRBV9 CASSVAGTSSYNEQFF TGTGCCAGCAGCGTAGCGGGGACTAGCAGCTACAATGAGCAGTTCTTC
many 16 TRBJ2-6 - TRBV4-2 CASSQDGHSGANVLTF TGTGCCAGCAGCCAAGATGGACATTCTGGGGCCAACGTCCTGACTTTC
- 15 TRBJ2-2 - TRBV6-1 CASSEKGDYTGELFF TGTGCCAGCAGTGAGAAGGGGGATTACACCGGGGAGCTGTTTTTT
- 16 TRBJ2-2 - TRBV7-9 CASSHMPGFYTGELFF TGTGCCAGCAGTCACATGCCGGGCTTCTACACCGGGGAGCTGTTTTTT
- 15 TRBJ2-7 TRBD2 TRBV27 CASMSLSSRGGEQYF TGTGCCAGCATGTCGCTAAGCTCCCGGGGGGGGGAGCAGTACTTC
- 17 TRBJ2-7 - TRBV4-1 CASSQLLYSVGNYEQYF TGCGCCAGCAGCCAACTTCTCTACAGTGTAGGGAACTACGAGCAGTACTTC
- 15 TRBJ2-3 - TRBV10-1 CASSETTGRGDTQYF TGCGCCAGCAGTGAAACGACGGGCCGGGGGGATACGCAGTATTTT
few 15 TRBJ1-5 - TRBV2 CASSVRGARDQPQHF TGTGCCAGCAGTGTACGTGGGGCGAGGGATCAGCCCCAGCATTTT